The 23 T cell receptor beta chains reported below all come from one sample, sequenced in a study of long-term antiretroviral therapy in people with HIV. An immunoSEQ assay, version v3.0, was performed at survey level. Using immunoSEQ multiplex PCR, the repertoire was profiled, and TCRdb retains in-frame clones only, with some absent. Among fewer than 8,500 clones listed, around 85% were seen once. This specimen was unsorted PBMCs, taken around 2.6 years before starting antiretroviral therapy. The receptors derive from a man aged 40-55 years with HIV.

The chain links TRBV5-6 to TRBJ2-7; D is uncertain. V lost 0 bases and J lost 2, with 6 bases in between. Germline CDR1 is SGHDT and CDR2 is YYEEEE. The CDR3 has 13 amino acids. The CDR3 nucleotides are TGTGCCAGCAGCTTGGTTACGCCCTACGAGCAGTACTTC. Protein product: CASSLVTPYEQYF.

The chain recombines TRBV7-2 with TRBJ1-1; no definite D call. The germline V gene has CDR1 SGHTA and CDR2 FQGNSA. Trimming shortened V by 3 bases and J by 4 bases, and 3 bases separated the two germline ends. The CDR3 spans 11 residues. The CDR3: CASSFFTEAFF. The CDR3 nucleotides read TGTGCCAGCAGCTTTTTCACTGAAGCTTTCTTT.

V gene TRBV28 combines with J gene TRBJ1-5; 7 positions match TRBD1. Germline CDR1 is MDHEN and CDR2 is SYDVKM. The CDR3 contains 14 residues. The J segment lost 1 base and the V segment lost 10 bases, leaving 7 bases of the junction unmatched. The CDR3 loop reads CANRQGGSNQPQHF. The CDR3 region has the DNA TGTGCCAACCGACAGGGAGGAAGCAATCAGCCCCAGCATTTT.

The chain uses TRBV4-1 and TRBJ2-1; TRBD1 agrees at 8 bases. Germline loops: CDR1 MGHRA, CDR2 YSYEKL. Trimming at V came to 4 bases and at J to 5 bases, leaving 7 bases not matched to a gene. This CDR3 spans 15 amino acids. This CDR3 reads CASSLRDRRDNEQFF. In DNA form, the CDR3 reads TGCGCCAGCAGCCTCCGGGACAGGAGAGACAATGAGCAGTTCTTC.

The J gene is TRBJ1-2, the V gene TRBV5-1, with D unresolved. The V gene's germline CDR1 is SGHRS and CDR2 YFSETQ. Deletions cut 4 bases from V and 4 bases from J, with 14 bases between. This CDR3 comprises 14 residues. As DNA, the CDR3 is TGCGCCAGCAGCGTATCGGGAGCTTCCTATGGCTACACCTTC. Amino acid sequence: CASSVSGASYGYTF.

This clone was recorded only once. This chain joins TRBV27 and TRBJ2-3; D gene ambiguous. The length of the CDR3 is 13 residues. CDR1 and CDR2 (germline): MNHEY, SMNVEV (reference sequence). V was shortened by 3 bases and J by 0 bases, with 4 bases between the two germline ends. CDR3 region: CASSFGSTDTQYF. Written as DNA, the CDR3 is TGTGCCAGCAGTTTCGGAAGCACAGATACGCAGTATTTT.

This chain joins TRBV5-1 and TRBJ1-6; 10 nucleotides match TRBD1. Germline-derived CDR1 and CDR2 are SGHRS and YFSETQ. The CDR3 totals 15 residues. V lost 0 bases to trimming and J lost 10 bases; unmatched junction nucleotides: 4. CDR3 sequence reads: CASSLVGQGSSPLHF. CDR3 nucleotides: TGCGCCAGCAGCTTGGTGGGACAGGGGAGCTCACCCCTCCACTTT.

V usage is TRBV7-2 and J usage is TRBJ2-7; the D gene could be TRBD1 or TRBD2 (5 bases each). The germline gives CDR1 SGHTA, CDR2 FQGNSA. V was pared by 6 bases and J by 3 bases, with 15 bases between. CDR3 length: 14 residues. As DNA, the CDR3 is TGTGCCAGCAGGACCGGGACGAACCTCTACGAGCAGTACTTC. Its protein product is CASRTGTNLYEQYF.

The CDR3 region is CASSRSPPSAGRPDEQYF. CDR3 bases: TGTGCCAGCAGCCGATCCCCTCCCAGCGCAGGGAGACCGGACGAGCAGTACTTC. The gene calls are TRBV5-6 and TRBJ2-7; D may correspond to TRBD1 or TRBD2 (5 bases each). Trimming shortened V by 4 bases and J by 5 bases, and 28 bases separated the two germline ends. There are 18 residues in the CDR3. The V gene's germline CDR1 is SGHDT and CDR2 YYEEEE.

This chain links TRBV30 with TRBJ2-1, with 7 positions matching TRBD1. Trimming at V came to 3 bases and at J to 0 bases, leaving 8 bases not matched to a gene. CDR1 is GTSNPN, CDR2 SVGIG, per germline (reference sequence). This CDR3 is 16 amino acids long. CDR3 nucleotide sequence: TGTGCCTGGAGGGCTGAGACAGGGAGCTCCTACAATGAGCAGTTCTTC. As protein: CAWRAETGSSYNEQFF.

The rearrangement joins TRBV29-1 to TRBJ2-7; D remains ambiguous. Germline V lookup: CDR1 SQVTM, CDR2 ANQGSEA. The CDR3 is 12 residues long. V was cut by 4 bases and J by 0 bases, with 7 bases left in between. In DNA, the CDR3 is TGCAGCGTTGTATCAGGCTCCTACGAGCAGTACTTC. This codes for CSVVSGSYEQYF.

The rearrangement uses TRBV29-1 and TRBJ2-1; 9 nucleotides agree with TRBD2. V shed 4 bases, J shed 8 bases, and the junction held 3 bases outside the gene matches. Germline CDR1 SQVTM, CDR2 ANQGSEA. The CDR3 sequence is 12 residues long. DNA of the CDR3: TGCAGCGTTGGAGTAGCGGGGGATGAGCAGTTCTTC. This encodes CSVGVAGDEQFF.

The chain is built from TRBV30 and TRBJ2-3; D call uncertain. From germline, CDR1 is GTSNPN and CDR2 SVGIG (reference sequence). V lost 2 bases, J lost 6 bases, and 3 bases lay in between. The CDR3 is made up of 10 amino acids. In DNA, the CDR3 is TGTGCCTGGAGTACCGATACGCAGTATTTT. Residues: CAWSTDTQYF.

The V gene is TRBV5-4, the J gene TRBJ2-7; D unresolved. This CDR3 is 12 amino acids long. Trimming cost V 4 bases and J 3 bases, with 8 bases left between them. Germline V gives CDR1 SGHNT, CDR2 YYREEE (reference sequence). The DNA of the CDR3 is TGTGCCAGCAGCGGAGACGGCTACGAGCAGTACTTC. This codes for CASSGDGYEQYF.

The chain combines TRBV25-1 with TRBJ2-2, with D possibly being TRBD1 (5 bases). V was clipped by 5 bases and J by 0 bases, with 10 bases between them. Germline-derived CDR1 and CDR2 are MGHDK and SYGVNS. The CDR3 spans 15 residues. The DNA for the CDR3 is TGTGCCAGCAGTACGGACAAAACGAACACCGGGGAGCTGTTTTTT. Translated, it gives CASSTDKTNTGELFF.

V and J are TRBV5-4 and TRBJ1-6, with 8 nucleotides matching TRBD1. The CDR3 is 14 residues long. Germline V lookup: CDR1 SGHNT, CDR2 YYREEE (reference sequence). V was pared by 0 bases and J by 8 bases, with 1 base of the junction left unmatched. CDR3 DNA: TGTGCCAGCAGCTTGGCACAGGGGGATTCACCCCTCCACTTT. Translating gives CASSLAQGDSPLHF.

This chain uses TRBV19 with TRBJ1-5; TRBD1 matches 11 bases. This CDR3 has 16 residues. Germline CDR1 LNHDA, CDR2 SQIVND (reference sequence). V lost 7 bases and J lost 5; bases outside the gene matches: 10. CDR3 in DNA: TGTGCCAGTACCCGGGGAGGGACAGGGGGTTATCAGCCCCAGCATTTT. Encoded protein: CASTRGGTGGYQPQHF.

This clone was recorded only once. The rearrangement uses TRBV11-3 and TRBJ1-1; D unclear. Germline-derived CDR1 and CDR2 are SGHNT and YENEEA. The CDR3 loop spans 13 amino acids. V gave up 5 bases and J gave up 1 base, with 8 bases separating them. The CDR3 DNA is TGTGCCAGCAGCCGCAACCAGAACACTGAAGCTTTCTTT. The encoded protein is CASSRNQNTEAFF. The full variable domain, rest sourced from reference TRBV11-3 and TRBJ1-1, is EAGVVQSPRYKIIEKKQPVAFWCNPISGHNTLYWYLQNLGQGPELLIRYENEEAVDDSQLPKDRFSAERLKGVDSTLKIQPAELGDSAVYLCASSRNQNTEAFFGQGTRLTVV.

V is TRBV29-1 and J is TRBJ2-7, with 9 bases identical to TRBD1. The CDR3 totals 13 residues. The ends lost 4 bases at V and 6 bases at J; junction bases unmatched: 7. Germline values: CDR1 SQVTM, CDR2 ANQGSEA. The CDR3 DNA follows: TGCAGCGTTGTAGGGGGACAGGGTAGCGAGCAGTACTTC. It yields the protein CSVVGGQGSEQYF.

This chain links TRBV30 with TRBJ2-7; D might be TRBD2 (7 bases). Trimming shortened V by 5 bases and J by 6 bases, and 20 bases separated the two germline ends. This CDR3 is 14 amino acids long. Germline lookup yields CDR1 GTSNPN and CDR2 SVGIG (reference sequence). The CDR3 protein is CAWALGGARSEQYF. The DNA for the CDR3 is TGTGCCTGGGCCCTAGGGGGGGCGCGGTCCGAGCAGTACTTC.

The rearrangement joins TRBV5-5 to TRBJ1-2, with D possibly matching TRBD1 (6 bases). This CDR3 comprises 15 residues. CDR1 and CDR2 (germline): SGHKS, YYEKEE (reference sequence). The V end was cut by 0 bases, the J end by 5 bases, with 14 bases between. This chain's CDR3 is CASSLEGGAGYGYTF. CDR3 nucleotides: TGTGCCAGCAGCTTGGAAGGGGGAGCCGGATATGGCTACACCTTC. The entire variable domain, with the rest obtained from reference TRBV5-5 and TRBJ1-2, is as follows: DAGVTQSPTHLIKTRGQQVTLRCSPISGHKSVSWYQQVLGQGPQFIFQYYEKEERGRGNFPDRFSARQFPNYSSELNVNALLLGDSALYLCASSLEGGAGYGYTFGSGTRLTVV.

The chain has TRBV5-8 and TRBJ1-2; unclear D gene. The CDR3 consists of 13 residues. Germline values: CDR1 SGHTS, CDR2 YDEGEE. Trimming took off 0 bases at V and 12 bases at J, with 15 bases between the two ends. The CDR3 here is CASSLEVSGPHTF. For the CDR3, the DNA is TGTGCCAGCAGCTTGGAAGTATCCGGTCCCCACACCTTC.

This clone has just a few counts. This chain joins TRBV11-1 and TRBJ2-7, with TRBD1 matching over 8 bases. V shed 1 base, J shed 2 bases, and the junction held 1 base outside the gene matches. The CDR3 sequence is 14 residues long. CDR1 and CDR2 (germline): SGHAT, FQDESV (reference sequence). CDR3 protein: CASSLGTGPYEQYF. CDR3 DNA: TGTGCCAGCAGCTTAGGGACAGGGCCCTACGAGCAGTACTTC.